Below are 18 T cell receptor beta chains sequenced from a single sample in a study of read filtering for tumor transcriptome and immune sequencing. Molecular barcoded adaptors covering alpha/delta and beta/gamma chains were used on 400 ng RNA. TCRdb reprocessed the reads with MiXCR, giving one entry per CDR3 protein. This table has roughly 130,000 distinct CDR3 sequences, 10% to 15% appearing once. Sample: a population of CD138-negative cells sorted from bone marrow. These receptor sequences come from a donor over 35 with multiple myeloma.

Remarks on this clonotype: Relative to the germline gene, one junction end is altered; a read error may explain this. The chain uses TRBV29-1 and TRBJ2-2; D is possibly TRBD2 (6 bases). This CDR3 has 16 amino acids. Germline V gene data show CDR1 as SQVTM and CDR2 as ANQGSEA. The CDR3 here is CSVENSRDWNTGELSF. The CDR3 DNA is TGCAGCGTTGAAAATAGCCGGGACTGGAACACCGGGGAGCTGTCTTTT.

This clonotype was recorded at least ten times. This chain links TRBV7-2 with TRBJ2-2; D unclear. The germline V gene encodes CDR1 SGHTA and CDR2 FQGNSA. The V gene lost 5 bases and the J gene lost 4 bases, with 11 bases spanning the gap. The CDR3 totals 14 residues. The CDR3 region is CASSPDLGTGELFF. The CDR3 coding sequence is TGTGCCAGCAGCCCTGACTTAGGCACCGGGGAGCTGTTTTTT.

The chain recombines TRBV9 with TRBJ1-1, with TRBD1 as a possible D gene (6 bases). The CDR3 is 13 residues long. Trimming removed 3 bases at V and 8 bases at J, with 14 bases between. The germline V gene encodes CDR1 SGDLS and CDR2 YYNGEE. Here the CDR3 reads CASSGDEQGEAFF. CDR3 in DNA: TGTGCCAGCAGCGGCGACGAACAGGGCGAAGCTTTCTTT.

This clonotype was seen at least ten times. The CDR3 here is CASSPILGNQPQHF. DNA of the CDR3: TGTGCCAGCAGCCCCATTCTGGGCAATCAGCCCCAGCATTTT. This chain uses TRBV7-2 with TRBJ1-5, with D unclear. The CDR3 is 14 amino acids. V was clipped by 5 bases and J by 2 bases, with 10 bases between them. Germline V lookup: CDR1 SGHTA, CDR2 FQGNSA.

This clonotype has ten or more counts. The J gene is TRBJ2-3, the V gene TRBV7-2; 7 positions agree with TRBD2. This CDR3 spans 16 amino acids. Germline CDR1 is SGHTA and CDR2 is FQGNSA. Trimming removed 1 base from V and 1 base from J; junction bases left unmatched: 5. The CDR3, as DNA: TGTGCCAGCAGCTTAGGAGGCCTAGCGGGCACAGATACGCAGTATTTT. Translated: CASSLGGLAGTDTQYF. Full variable domain (remainder filled in from reference TRBV7-2 and TRBJ2-3): GAGVSQSPSNKVTEKGKDVELRCDPISGHTALYWYRQSLGQGLEFLIYFQGNSAPDKSGLPSDRFSAERTGGSVSTLTIQRTQQEDSAVYLCASSLGGLAGTDTQYFGPGTRLTVL.

This clonotype was detected many times. The chain combines TRBV6-6 with TRBJ1-5; no clear D gene. The V end lost 5 bases, the J end lost 0 bases, and 14 bases lay between the germline ends. The CDR3 totals 16 residues. Germline V gene sequence: CDR1 MNHNY, CDR2 SVGAGI (reference sequence). CDR3 sequence reads: CASSQSTYYSNQPQHF. CDR3 DNA: TGTGCCAGCAGTCAATCGACATACTATAGCAATCAGCCCCAGCATTTT.

Many counts were recorded for this clonotype. The chain joins TRBV9 to TRBJ2-2; TRBD1 might be the D (6 bases). CDR1 and CDR2 (germline): SGDLS, YYNGEE. Trimming cost V 0 bases and J 0 bases, with 15 bases left between them. The CDR3 is made up of 18 amino acids. The CDR3 coding sequence is TGTGCCAGCAGCGTAGTCTTGACCGGGACAACGAACACCGGGGAGCTGTTTTTT. Amino acids: CASSVVLTGTTNTGELFF.

This clonotype was counted many times. The chain combines TRBV27 with TRBJ2-1; 11 nucleotides agree with TRBD2. This CDR3 spans 15 amino acids. CDR1 is MNHEY, CDR2 SMNVEV, per germline (reference sequence). After removal of 7 bases from V and 8 bases from J, the junction contained 10 bases not matched to a gene. The CDR3 is CASITSGRGRDEQFF. The CDR3 nucleotides are TGTGCCAGCATAACTAGCGGGAGAGGTCGGGATGAGCAGTTCTTC.

This clonotype was observed a few times. The V and J genes are TRBV5-1 and TRBJ1-1; tentatively, D is TRBD1 (6 bases). From germline, CDR1 is SGHRS and CDR2 YFSETQ. V lost 9 bases and J lost 1, with 13 bases in between. This CDR3 spans 13 amino acids. The CDR3 loop is CATSKGENTEAFF. The DNA of the CDR3 is TGCGCCACTTCGAAGGGGGAGAACACTGAAGCTTTCTTT.

The table lists this clonotype with many counts. This chain uses TRBV29-1 with TRBJ2-7; 10 bases fit TRBD1. Looked up from germline, CDR1 is SQVTM and CDR2 is ANQGSEA. After removal of 6 bases from V and 3 bases from J, the junction contained 5 bases not matched to a gene. This CDR3 has 13 amino acids. The CDR3 nucleotides read TGCAGCGTCGCCGGGACAGGGGACTACGAGCAGTACTTC. It translates to CSVAGTGDYEQYF.

This clonotype has at least ten counts. The genes are TRBV3-1 and TRBJ1-5; D not resolved. Trimming left V 1 base short and J 0 bases short, with 10 bases between. The CDR3 sequence is 16 residues long. CDR1 is LGHDT and CDR2 is YNNKEL in the germline V gene (reference sequence). CDR3 bases: TGTGCCAGCAGCCAAGGTAGTGGGGTTAGCAATCAGCCCCAGCATTTT. Its protein product is CASSQGSGVSNQPQHF.

Of note for this clonotype: The CDR3 does not close with the conserved phenylalanine or tryptophan, likely indicating a read error. The chain uses TRBV24-1 and TRBJ2-3; no reliable D call. The CDR3 has 15 residues. CDR1 KGHDR and CDR2 SFDVKD come from the germline V gene. V was trimmed by 5 bases and J by 1 base, leaving 12 bases between them. The CDR3 loop is CATSAMGTGTDTQYL. The DNA for the CDR3 is TGTGCCACCAGTGCGATGGGCACGGGCACAGATACGCAGTATTTG.

This clonotype was detected ten times or more. The rearrangement links TRBV11-2 to TRBJ2-1; TRBD2 matches 7 bases. The CDR3 spans 16 residues. V trimming: 0 bases; J trimming: 6 bases; junction bases outside the gene matches: 8. From germline, CDR1 is SGHAT and CDR2 FQNNGV. The CDR3 spells CASSLEGGFRSNEQFF. CDR3 DNA: TGTGCCAGCAGCTTAGAGGGAGGGTTCAGGAGCAATGAGCAGTTCTTC. The full variable domain, in which reference TRBV11-2 and TRBJ2-1 provide the parts outside the CDR3, is EAGVAQSPRYKIIEKRQSVAFWCNPISGHATLYWYQQILGQGPKLLIQFQNNGVVDDSQLPKDRFSAERLKGVDSTLKIQPAKLEDSAVYLCASSLEGGFRSNEQFFGPGTRLTVL.

This clonotype was seen many times. This chain joins TRBV6-2 or TRBV6-3 and TRBJ2-1; D call uncertain. V lost 6 bases, J lost 9 bases, and 15 bases lay in between. Germline V gives CDR1 MNHEY, CDR2 SVGEGT. The length of the CDR3 is 13 residues. The chain's CDR3 is CASSRRGDGEQFF. Written as DNA, the CDR3 is TGTGCCAGCAGCCGACGTGGGGATGGTGAGCAGTTCTTC.

The table lists this clonotype with a few counts. The rearrangement joins TRBV20-1 to TRBJ2-3, with 9 bases fitting TRBD2. In germline, CDR1 is DFQATT, CDR2 SNEGSKA (reference sequence). There are 12 residues in the CDR3. In DNA, the CDR3 is TGCGGTCAAGCGGGAGGTTCAGATACGCAGTATTTT. Translating gives CGQAGGSDTQYF.

This rearrangement joins TRBV5-1 to TRBJ1-4; D gene uncertain. V shed 3 bases and J shed 5 bases, with 8 bases lying between them. The CDR3 is made up of 13 amino acids. Germline V gene data show CDR1 as SGHRS and CDR2 as YFSETQ. CDR3: CASSWRANEKLFF. DNA for the CDR3: TGCGCCAGCAGCTGGCGGGCAAATGAAAAACTGTTTTTT.

This clonotype was counted at least ten times. The chain employs TRBV29-1 and TRBJ2-5; 10 positions agree with TRBD2. This CDR3 has 14 amino acids. Looked up from germline, CDR1 is SQVTM and CDR2 is ANQGSEA. V was pared by 3 bases and J by 3 bases, with 4 bases of the junction left unmatched. The CDR3, as DNA: TGCAGCGTTGATAAAGCGGGGGGGAAAGAGACCCAGTACTTC. It translates to CSVDKAGGKETQYF.

This clonotype occurred many times. The chain is built from TRBV7-3 and TRBJ2-3, with unresolved D. Between the trimmed V and J ends, which lost 4 bases and 5 bases, there was a span of 10 bases. The CDR3 length is 13 residues. Germline CDR1 SGHTA, CDR2 FQGTGA. CDR3 DNA sequence: TGTGCCAGCAGCTCGTACAGCGTAGATACGCAGTATTTT. Protein: CASSSYSVDTQYF.